This T cell receptor (beta chain) was obtained from a study of CD8+ T cells in alopecia areata. About the research overall: Treated patients took oral tofacitinib at 5 to 10 mg twice daily. A 6-month period off drug followed tofacitinib, which lasted 6 to 18 months.

Study outcomes and limitations: Scalp clonality, together with expanded CD8+ clones among the top 100, fell significantly with tofacitinib.

In regard to this clone: Its specificity is not known.

V was clipped by 4 bases and J by 7 bases; unmatched bases: 9. Germline values: CDR1 MNHEY, CDR2 SVGAGI. CDR3 length equals 15 residues. The authors extracted RNA and reverse transcribed it into cDNA as the sequencing template. Libraries were prepared by immunoSEQ multiplex PCR; TCRdb keeps only in-frame clonotypes and omits some of them. Of hundreds of thousands of clones in the sample, just over 65% were seen once. Treatment noted: oral pan-JAK inhibitor, 5-10 mg twice daily. This sequence joins TRBV6-5 and TRBJ2-1; 8 bases match TRBD1. Material: CD4+ T cells sorted from blood, obtained at week 44, from a patient treated with tofacitinib. This receptor was identified in a human donor with alopecia areata. This chain's CDR3 is CASSSTTGGWNEQFF. DNA of the CDR3: TGTGCCAGCAGTTCCACCACAGGGGGTTGGAATGAGCAGTTCTTC.